These 30 T cell receptor beta chains were sequenced from one sample in a study of OX40 agonist ivuxolimab in advanced cancers. Using immunoSEQ multiplex PCR, the repertoire was profiled, and TCRdb retains in-frame clones only, with some absent. The sample shows tens of thousands of clones, roughly 82% of them seen only once. This material consisted of CD4+ or CD8+ T cells sorted from blood, taken in a trial of the OX40 agonist ivuxolimab. These receptors all stem from an adult with an advanced solid tumor such as melanoma, head and neck, liver or kidney cancer.

V gene TRBV6-5 combines with J gene TRBJ1-5, with 9 bases fitting TRBD1. Germline CDR1 reads MNHEY; CDR2 reads SVGAGI. The V segment lost 4 bases and the J segment 1 base; nucleotides outside the gene matches: 2. This CDR3 has 15 amino acids. The CDR3 DNA sequence: TGTGCCAGCAGTTTGACAGGGGGGAGCAATCAGCCCCAGCATTTT. Its protein is CASSLTGGSNQPQHF.

The V and J genes are TRBV4-1 and TRBJ1-2; D unresolved. Deletions cut 4 bases from V and 0 bases from J, with 9 bases between. CDR3 length: 14 residues. Germline-derived CDR1 and CDR2 are MGHRA and YSYEKL. The CDR3 protein is CASSRASANYGYTF. The CDR3, as DNA: TGCGCCAGCAGCCGCGCCTCAGCTAACTATGGCTACACCTTC.

This sequence joins TRBV4-1 and TRBJ2-3; TRBD2 might be the D (5 bases). The V end was cut by 1 base, the J end by 7 bases, with 15 bases between. This CDR3 contains 15 residues. CDR1 and CDR2 from the germline V gene are MGHRA and YSYEKL. DNA of the CDR3: TGCGCCAGCAGCCAAGGGACTGGGCCAGGCTATACGCAGTATTTT. Protein product: CASSQGTGPGYTQYF.

The gene calls are TRBV28 and TRBJ1-5; 9 bases are shared with TRBD1. The V and J ends lost 4 bases and 7 bases, in that order; junction bases with no gene match: 5. Germline CDR1 MDHEN, CDR2 SYDVKM. The CDR3 is 14 residues long. The CDR3 DNA is TGTGCCAGCAGTTCGGGACAGGGACGACAGCCCCAGCATTTT. As protein: CASSSGQGRQPQHF. The full variable domain, in which reference TRBV28 and TRBJ1-5 provide the parts outside the CDR3, is DVKVTQSSRYLVKRTGEKVFLECVQDMDHENMFWYRQDPGLGLRLIYFSYDVKMKEKGDIPEGYSVSREKKERFSLILESASTNQTSMYLCASSSGQGRQPQHFGDGTRLSIL.

This chain uses TRBV28 with TRBJ2-5; 7 bases map to TRBD1. The CDR3 extends over 16 amino acids. CDR1 is MDHEN and CDR2 is SYDVKM in the germline V gene. V was clipped by 5 bases and J by 4 bases; unmatched bases: 13. This chain's CDR3 is CASSPRGAGGLETQYF. The CDR3 region has the DNA TGTGCCAGCAGTCCTCGAGGGGCAGGGGGTTTAGAGACCCAGTACTTC.

This chain uses TRBV5-4 with TRBJ2-1; the match to TRBD2 covers 7 bases. Germline trimming cut 0 bases from V and 3 bases from J; bases unmatched to any gene: 9. The CDR3 loop spans 17 amino acids. Germline V gives CDR1 SGHNT, CDR2 YYREEE (reference sequence). The CDR3 here is CASSLARQSGDYNEQFF. The CDR3, as DNA: TGTGCCAGCAGCTTGGCCCGACAGAGCGGGGACTACAATGAGCAGTTCTTC.

This chain connects TRBV10-3 to TRBJ1-5; 7 nucleotides agree with TRBD1. The germline gives CDR1 ENHRY, CDR2 SYGVKD. The CDR3 extends over 14 amino acids. V was clipped by 3 bases and J by 7 bases; unmatched bases: 6. The CDR3 here is CAISEFDRDQPQHF. The CDR3 DNA reads TGTGCCATCAGTGAATTTGACAGGGACCAGCCCCAGCATTTT.

The V call is TRBV6-5, the J call TRBJ2-2; D remains unclear. CDR1 and CDR2 from the germline V gene are MNHEY and SVGAGI. This CDR3 has 14 residues. Trimming shortened V by 4 bases and J by 3 bases, and 9 bases separated the two germline ends. CDR3 loop: CASSSQGYTGELFF. As DNA, the CDR3 is TGTGCCAGCAGTTCCCAAGGGTACACCGGGGAGCTGTTTTTT.

V and J are TRBV18 and TRBJ2-2; D is perhaps TRBD1 or TRBD2 (7 bases each). The CDR3 contains 15 residues. Looked up from germline, CDR1 is KGHSH and CDR2 is LQKENI. The V end was cut by 6 bases, the J end by 5 bases, with 16 bases between. As DNA, the CDR3 is TGTGCCAGCTCCGTCGGGACAGCGGGGACCGGGGAGCTGTTTTTT. Its translation: CASSVGTAGTGELFF.

This rearrangement joins TRBV6-5 to TRBJ1-1; TRBD1 agrees at 10 bases. The J segment lost 7 bases and the V segment lost 5 bases, leaving 1 base of the junction unmatched. Germline V CDR1 and CDR2: MNHEY, SVGAGI. This CDR3 is built from 12 residues. The CDR3 DNA is TGTGCCAGCAGTAGGGACAGGGGTGAAGCTTTCTTT. Amino acids: CASSRDRGEAFF.

This chain joins TRBV30 and TRBJ1-5, with a weak D call TRBD1 (6 bases). Per germline, CDR1 GTSNPN and CDR2 SVGIG (reference sequence). V lost 2 bases and J 0 bases, leaving 14 bases between the germline ends. The CDR3 contains 16 residues. The chain's CDR3 is CAWSPGQFYSNQPQHF. Here the CDR3 DNA reads TGTGCCTGGAGTCCCGGACAGTTTTATAGCAATCAGCCCCAGCATTTT.

The gene calls are TRBV6-5 and TRBJ1-6; D is possibly TRBD1 (5 bases). The length of the CDR3 is 14 residues. The V end was cut by 0 bases, the J end by 10 bases, with 10 bases between. Looked up from germline, CDR1 is MNHEY and CDR2 is SVGAGI. CDR3 nucleotides: TGTGCCAGCAGTTACTCAGGGAGGGGATCACCCCTCCACTTT. Protein product: CASSYSGRGSPLHF.

This clone occurred a few times. The CDR3 region is CASRRDRRDEQYF. CDR3 in DNA: TGCGCCAGCAGGCGGGACCGGAGGGACGAGCAGTACTTC. The chain combines TRBV10-2 with TRBJ2-7; maybe TRBD2 (6 bases). The CDR3 has 13 amino acids. The ends were cut back, 6 bases at V and 5 bases at J, with 14 bases in the middle. From germline, CDR1 is WSHSY and CDR2 SAAADI.

This chain joins TRBV21-1 and TRBJ2-2; the D call in the table, TRBD2, was not verified against the DNA. TRBV21-1 is given as a pseudogene. The CDR3 runs to 16 residues. CDR3 loop: CASSKETGADTGELFF. The DNA of the CDR3 is TGTGCCAGCAGCAAAGAAACGGGAGCCGACACCGGGGAGCTGTTTTTT.

The chain couples TRBV10-2 to TRBJ2-7; TRBD1 matches 8 bases. The CDR3 loop spans 15 amino acids. V shed 3 bases, J shed 4 bases, and the junction held 8 bases outside the gene matches. CDR1 is WSHSY and CDR2 is SAAADI in the germline V gene. The CDR3 is CASSEFLTGGYEQYF. The CDR3 DNA follows: TGCGCCAGCAGTGAATTCCTTACAGGGGGATACGAGCAGTACTTC.

This clone was seen just once. The chain uses TRBV30 and TRBJ2-3; D not resolved. The CDR3 sequence is 14 residues long. The ends were cut back, 2 bases at V and 0 bases at J, with 9 bases in the middle. Germline V gene lookup returns CDR1 GTSNPN and CDR2 SVGIG (reference sequence). The CDR3 coding sequence is TGTGCCTGGAGTAGACTGTCTAGCACAGATACGCAGTATTTT. Protein sequence: CAWSRLSSTDTQYF.

This chain joins TRBV6-5 and TRBJ2-2; maybe TRBD2 (6 bases). Looked up from germline, CDR1 is MNHEY and CDR2 is SVGAGI. The ends were cut back, 2 bases at V and 4 bases at J, with 8 bases in the middle. The CDR3 is 14 residues long. The CDR3 DNA follows: TGTGCCAGCAGTTACGGGGGGACCACCGGGGAGCTGTTTTTT. Translation: CASSYGGTTGELFF.

J is TRBJ2-3 and V is TRBV18, with 8 bases matching TRBD2. V trimming: 6 bases; J trimming: 4 bases; junction bases outside the gene matches: 6. In germline, CDR1 is KGHSH, CDR2 LQKENI. CDR3 length equals 14 residues. CDR3 loop: CASSDRGGPDTQYF. In DNA, the CDR3 is TGTGCCAGCTCGGACCGGGGGGGCCCAGATACGCAGTATTTT.

This chain uses TRBV5-1 with TRBJ2-3, with unresolved D. CDR1 and CDR2 (germline): SGHRS, YFSETQ. V dropped 5 bases and J dropped 5 bases, with 9 bases sitting between them. The CDR3 length is 12 residues. The chain's CDR3 is CASSSLGDTQYF. Written as DNA, the CDR3 is TGCGCCAGCAGTTCACTCGGAGATACGCAGTATTTT.

V gene TRBV5-1 combines with J gene TRBJ2-5; D not resolved. TRBJ2-7 matches the DNA end more closely, so the J call is doubtful. The germline gives CDR1 SGHRS, CDR2 YFSETQ. This CDR3 has 12 amino acids. The chain's CDR3 is CASSLAIGEQYF. The CDR3 region has the DNA TGCGCCAGCAGCTTGGCCATCGGCGAGCAGTACTTC.

The chain uses TRBV6-4 and TRBJ2-1, with 9 nucleotides matching TRBD2. There are 16 residues in the CDR3. Germline CDR1 is MRHNA and CDR2 is SNTAGT. Trimming removed 6 bases from V and 3 bases from J; junction bases left unmatched: 9. CDR3 protein: CASSPEASGIYNEQFF. The DNA of the CDR3 is TGTGCCAGCAGCCCCGAGGCTAGCGGGATCTACAATGAGCAGTTCTTC.

The chain uses TRBV10-3 and TRBJ1-4; 7 bases are a match to TRBD1. CDR3 size: 13 residues. Germline values: CDR1 ENHRY, CDR2 SYGVKD. V dropped 6 bases and J dropped 7; count of bases not matched to a gene: 5. CDR3 residues: CAISERDSEKLFF. The CDR3 coding sequence is TGTGCCATCAGCGAAAGGGACAGTGAAAAACTGTTTTTT.

J is TRBJ1-2 and V is TRBV7-8, with TRBD1 identical over 7 bases. Germline V gives CDR1 SGHVS, CDR2 FQNEAQ. There are 16 residues in the CDR3. Losses at the gene ends were 5 bases for V and 2 bases for J; bases not matched to a gene: 11. CDR3 loop: CASSRRGDRDNYGYTF. The CDR3, as DNA: TGTGCCAGCAGCCGACGGGGCGACAGGGACAACTATGGCTACACCTTC. The complete variable domain, with remaining parts taken from reference TRBV7-8 and TRBJ1-2, reads GAGVSQSPRYKVAKRGQDVALRCDPISGHVSLFWYQQALGQGPEFLTYFQNEAQLDKSGLPSDRFFAERPEGSVSTLKIQRTQQEDSAVYLCASSRRGDRDNYGYTFGSGTRLTVV.

This clone showed up just a few times. The gene calls are TRBV27 and TRBJ2-1, with 7 positions matching TRBD2. The CDR3 sequence is 14 residues long. Germline CDR1 reads MNHEY; CDR2 reads SMNVEV (reference sequence). V gave up 6 bases and J gave up 8 bases; unmatched junction bases: 10. The CDR3 coding sequence is TGTGCCAGCAGGGTACTAGCGCCAAGGGATGAGCAGTTCTTC. Protein: CASRVLAPRDEQFF.

This sequence joins TRBV19 and TRBJ1-5; TRBD1 matches 8 bases. Germline loops: CDR1 LNHDA, CDR2 SQIVND (reference sequence). This CDR3 is 16 amino acids long. V lost 4 bases, J lost 0 bases, and 5 bases stayed unmatched. The DNA for the CDR3 is TGTGCCAGTAGTAACGACAGGGGCTATAGCAATCAGCCCCAGCATTTT. Translated, it gives CASSNDRGYSNQPQHF.

The chain is built from TRBV7-2 and TRBJ2-1, with 10 bases that match TRBD2. Trimming cost V 5 bases and J 8 bases; bases outside gene matches: 9. Per germline, CDR1 SGHTA and CDR2 FQGNSA. This CDR3 spans 15 amino acids. The CDR3 sequence: CASSHQREGSDEQFF. DNA of the CDR3: TGTGCCAGCAGCCATCAGCGGGAGGGTTCTGATGAGCAGTTCTTC.

The V call is TRBV14, the J call TRBJ1-2, with D uncertain. CDR3 length: 15 amino acids. Germline V gene data show CDR1 as SGHDN and CDR2 as FVKESK. Trimming removed 1 base at V and 5 bases at J, with 14 bases between. This CDR3 reads CASSQGANIQYGYTF. The CDR3 DNA reads as TGTGCCAGCAGCCAAGGGGCGAACATCCAATATGGCTACACCTTC.

The chain has TRBV10-1 and TRBJ2-2; 9 bases map to TRBD1. V dropped 3 bases and J dropped 1; count of bases not matched to a gene: 3. Germline V lookup: CDR1 WNHNN, CDR2 SYGVQD (reference sequence). This CDR3 is built from 16 residues. The CDR3 sequence is CASSDPGQGNTGELFF. The CDR3 coding sequence is TGCGCCAGCAGTGATCCGGGACAGGGGAACACCGGGGAGCTGTTTTTT.

This CDR3 is CASSGRDRGYGYTF. The CDR3 coding sequence is TGTGCCAGCAGTGGCCGGGACAGGGGCTATGGCTACACCTTC. The chain is built from TRBV6-1 and TRBJ1-2; the match to TRBD1 covers 10 bases. CDR1 and CDR2 from the germline V gene are MNHNS and SASEGT. With V trimmed by 4 bases and J by 4 bases, 3 bases remained unmatched. The CDR3 loop spans 14 amino acids.

The rearrangement uses TRBV13 and TRBJ1-2; 7 bases match TRBD1. There are 13 residues in the CDR3. The germline V gene has CDR1 PRHDT and CDR2 FYEKMQ (reference sequence). The trim removed 0 bases at V and 6 bases at J, leaving 1 base unmatched. The CDR3 nucleotides are TGTGCCAGCAGCTTAGGTCAGGGGGATGGCTACACCTTC. It yields the protein CASSLGQGDGYTF.